This T cell receptor (beta chain) was captured by sequencing in a study of T-cell memory formation after mild COVID-19. Study-wide findings and caveats: Pre-infection memory held some responding clones, suggesting pre-existing cross-reactive T cells responded.

This clonotype was observed at least ten times. Its antigen is unknown. The germline V gene encodes CDR1 SGHRS and CDR2 YFSETQ. The ends were cut back, 7 bases at V and 9 bases at J, with 17 bases in the middle. The CDR3 covers 13 residues. From the 5' RACE reads, TCRdb called clonotypes with MiXCR, one entry per CDR3 protein. The data hold some 46,000 distinct CDR3 sequences, with 5.5% to 8.5% observed a single time. This clonotype originated in an adult who had mild COVID-19 (a few samples of this study predate the infection). Cell type and time point are not known. The sequenced sample consisted of PBMCs or a T cell subset sorted from them (not recorded which). The chain couples TRBV5-1 to TRBJ2-1; weak D call: TRBD1 (6 bases). The CDR3: CASSSGQWAEQFF. CDR3 DNA sequence: TGCGCCAGCTCTTCTGGACAGTGGGCTGAGCAGTTCTTC.